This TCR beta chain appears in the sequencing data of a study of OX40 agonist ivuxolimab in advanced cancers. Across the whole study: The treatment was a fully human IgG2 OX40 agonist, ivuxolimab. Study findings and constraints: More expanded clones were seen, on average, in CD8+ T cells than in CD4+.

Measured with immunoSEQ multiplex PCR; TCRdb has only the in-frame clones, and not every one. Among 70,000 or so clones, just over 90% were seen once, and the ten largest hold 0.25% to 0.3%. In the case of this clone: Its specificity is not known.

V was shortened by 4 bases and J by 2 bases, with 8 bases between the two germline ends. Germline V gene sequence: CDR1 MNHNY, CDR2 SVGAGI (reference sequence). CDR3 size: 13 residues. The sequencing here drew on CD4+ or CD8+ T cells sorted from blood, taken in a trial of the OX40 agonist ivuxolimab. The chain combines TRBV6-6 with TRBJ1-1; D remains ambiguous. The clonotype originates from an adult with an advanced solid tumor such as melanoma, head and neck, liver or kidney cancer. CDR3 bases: TGTGCCAGCAGTTCGCCACCCAACACTGAAGCTTTCTTT. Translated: CASSSPPNTEAFF.